This TCR beta chain emerged from a study of long-term antiretroviral therapy in people with HIV. An immunoSEQ assay, version v3.0, was performed at survey level. Data came from immunoSEQ multiplex PCR; TCRdb stores just in-frame clones and leaves some out. The sample has tens of thousands of clones, around 97% seen once. The CDR3 is 14 amino acids. With 0 bases removed from V and 1 base from J, the gap between germline ends came to 8 bases. Germline V gives CDR1 SGHNT, CDR2 YYREEE (reference sequence). Source: unsorted PBMCs, taken 6.9 years after starting antiretroviral therapy. The origin of this receptor is a man younger than 40 with HIV. This chain uses TRBV5-4 with TRBJ2-7; D gene ambiguous. CDR3 region: CASSLERRSYEQYF. CDR3 nucleotides: TGTGCCAGCAGCTTGGAACGACGGTCCTACGAGCAGTACTTC.